This T cell receptor (beta chain) was observed in a study of shared clonotypes between healthy human individuals. Study-wide points: Some clonotypes were shared by all four sorted-subset donors, while others were not shared. The non-shared ones had lower generation probabilities than the shared ones. Sorted-subset sequencing was shown by rarefaction to be incomplete despite large depth.

Worth noting for this clone: Antigen unknown.

Germline CDR1 and CDR2: SEHNR and FQNEAQ (reference sequence). With 0 bases removed from V and 6 bases from J, the gap between germline ends came to 12 bases. The CDR3 consists of 16 residues. Naive CD8 isolation took CD45RO-negative cells positively selected for CCR7 and excluded terminally differentiated effector memory CD45RA+ cells. The donors were all Caucasian adults (living in Nashville, Tennessee). Profiling relied on immunoSEQ multiplex PCR, and the TCRdb table lists in-frame clones only, not all of them. The sample records a few hundred thousand clones, roughly 95% being singletons. The material sequenced was naive CD8+ T cells sorted from blood. The gene calls are TRBV7-9 and TRBJ1-6; TRBD1 might be the D (5 bases). This receptor was identified in a woman aged 25-40 years in good health. CDR3 in amino acids: CASSLAGRPPNSPLHF. CDR3 in DNA: TGTGCCAGCAGCTTAGCGGGGCGTCCTCCTAATTCACCCCTCCACTTT.